These T cell receptor beta chains were read from a single sample in a study of shared T cell receptors in the human thymus. Produced via immunoSEQ multiplex PCR; TCRdb's table is partial and in-frame only. The sample holds around 340,000 clones, about 95% seen once. The sequencing sample was made of thymocytes. These receptors originate from a human donor. CDR3s include the opening cysteine and the closing phenylalanine or tryptophan. D genes are given only for firm matches. Expanded clones are given a class, and other clones once, few, many or no size at all.

J gene	clone size	D gene	V gene	CDR3 DNA	CDR3 protein
TRBJ2-1	NA	TRBD2	TRBV18	TGTGCCAGCTCACCAGGGCTAGCGGGAGTGGGGCTCAATGAGCAGTTCTTC	CASSPGLAGVGLNEQFF
TRBJ2-3	NA	TRBD2	TRBV6-6	TGTGCCAGCAGTTACCCGACTAGCGAGACCACAGATACGCAGTATTTT	CASSYPTSETTDTQYF
TRBJ1-2	few	NA	TRBV19	TGTGCCAGTAGTATGCGTTCCGGGAGTGAGTATGGCTACACCTTC	CASSMRSGSEYGYTF
TRBJ2-1	NA	TRBD1	TRBV7-2	TGTGCCAGCAGCTTAGACAACCGGGACAGGGGGCAGGGCTACAATGAGCAGTTCTTC	CASSLDNRDRGQGYNEQFF
TRBJ2-5	NA	NA	TRBV14	TGTGCCAGCAGCCAAGAGGGTTTGCAGTACTTC	CASSQEGLQYF
TRBJ2-1	NA	NA	TRBV27	TGTGCCAGCAAGGCCCTTCATGAGCAGTTCTTC	CASKALHEQFF
TRBJ2-1	NA	NA	TRBV29-1	TGCAGCGTTGAAGATCAACGTGATCAGGATGAGCAGTTCTTC	CSVEDQRDQDEQFF
TRBJ1-5	NA	NA	TRBV28	TGTGCCAGCAGGGAGGGCCATCAGCCCCAGCATTTT	CASREGHQPQHF
TRBJ1-4	NA	NA	TRBV28	TGTGCCAGCAGTTCCCTATGCGAGAAGGGTATCGTCGCAACTAATGAAAAACTGTTTTTT	CASSSLCEKGIVATNEKLFF
TRBJ1-2	NA	NA	TRBV6-1	TGTGCCAGCAGTGAAGGGACAGCCAATGGCTACACCTTC	CASSEGTANGYTF
TRBJ2-7	NA	NA	TRBV5-1	TGCGCCAGCAGCTCGGTTACCAAAAGGCAGGGGGGCAACGAGCAGTACTTC	CASSSVTKRQGGNEQYF
TRBJ2-3	once	TRBD2	TRBV28	TGTGCCAGCAGCCCGCTGGGACTAGCGGGACGAGATACGCAGTATTTT	CASSPLGLAGRDTQYF
TRBJ2-3	NA	NA	TRBV19	TGTGCCAGTAGTATCACGCCTCCTCAGGGCCATACGCAGTATTTT	CASSITPPQGHTQYF
TRBJ2-3	once	TRBD1	TRBV27	TGTGCCAGCAGTTGTGACAGGGCACAAGATACGCAGTATTTT	CASSCDRAQDTQYF
TRBJ2-1	NA	TRBD2	TRBV15	TGTGCCACCCTACCCGAAGCGGGAGGGCCCTTCAATGAGCAGTTCTTC	CATLPEAGGPFNEQFF
TRBJ2-7	NA	TRBD1	TRBV27	TGTGCCAGCTCCCCCCAATCAGACAGGGTCGTTTACGAGCAGTACTTC	CASSPQSDRVVYEQYF
TRBJ1-1	NA	TRBD1	TRBV5-4	TGTGCCAGCAGCTTCTCCAGGGGGCGAAGCCAAGGAGCTTTCTTT	CASSFSRGRSQGAFF
TRBJ2-2	NA	TRBD2	TRBV19	TGTGCCAGTAGTATAGAACGGGGGGAAAACGGGAACACCGGGGAGCTGTTTTTT	CASSIERGENGNTGELFF
TRBJ2-7	NA	TRBD2	TRBV4-1	TGCGCCAGCAGCCATCGTGCGGGAGCTACCTACGAGCAGTACTTC	CASSHRAGATYEQYF
TRBJ1-2	NA	TRBD1	TRBV7-9	TGTGCCAGCACCTCCCAGGGGGGCGATGGCTATGGCTACACCTTC	CASTSQGGDGYGYTF
TRBJ2-7	NA	NA	TRBV20-1	TGCAGTGCTTTGACCTGGTACGAGCAGTACTTC	CSALTWYEQYF
TRBJ2-7	NA	NA	TRBV10-3	TGTGCCATCAGTGAACGGCAGGTCCCCATCGAGCAGTACTTC	CAISERQVPIEQYF
TRBJ1-2	NA	NA	TRBV2	TGTGCCAGCACTACCAAGACAGAAGGATATGGCTACACCTTC	CASTTKTEGYGYTF
TRBJ2-1	once	NA	TRBV5-6	TGTGCCAGCAGCTTGGTTGGTGTCAGCTCCTACAATGAGCAGTTCTTC	CASSLVGVSSYNEQFF
TRBJ2-1	NA	TRBD2	TRBV30	TGTGCCTTCGATGGACAGGCGACTAGCGGGAGGGGTTACAATGAGCAGTTCTTC	CAFDGQATSGRGYNEQFF
TRBJ1-5	few	NA	TRBV27	TGTGCCAGCAGCATGCAGGGGTTAAGAAGCAATCAGCCCCAGCATTTT	CASSMQGLRSNQPQHF
TRBJ2-7	once	TRBD1	TRBV28	TGTGCCAGCAGTCCGACAGGGGGCCACGAGCAGTACTTC	CASSPTGGHEQYF
TRBJ1-1	NA	NA	TRBV7-9	TGTGCCAGCAGCTTAGTCGGGGACTTGAACACTGAAGCTTTCTTT	CASSLVGDLNTEAFF
TRBJ1-1	NA	NA	TRBV29-1	TGCAGCGTTGCCGGGACACCCCCCGAGGACACTGAAGCTTTCTTT	CSVAGTPPEDTEAFF
TRBJ1-2	NA	NA	TRBV5-1	TGCGCCAGCAGCTTGGGCCGGTTACGTAGTATAGGCTACACCTTC	CASSLGRLRSIGYTF
TRBJ1-2	NA	TRBD1	TRBV19	TGTGCCAGTAGTGCAGACAGGGGGGAAGGTGGCTACACCTTC	CASSADRGEGGYTF